These 20 T cell receptor beta chains share one sample of origin, sequenced in a study of shared T cell receptors in the human thymus. Generated by immunoSEQ multiplex PCR, the TCRdb table keeps only in-frame clones and is missing some. This sample has roughly 500,000 clones; approximately 78% occur once, and the top ten carry around 0.012%. The data were also submitted as part of a second study, on human thymus T cells.

The sequenced sample was thymocytes. These receptors were taken from a boy younger than two with a congenital heart defect.

The gene calls are TRBV10-2 and TRBJ2-4; 11 nucleotides match TRBD2. This CDR3 comprises 18 residues. V was pared by 1 base and J by 2 bases, with 7 bases of the junction left unmatched. CDR1 and CDR2 (germline): WSHSY, SAAADI. CDR3 protein: CASSELAGGPGPKNIQYF. CDR3 in DNA: TGCGCCAGCAGTGAGTTAGCGGGAGGGCCGGGACCCAAAAACATTCAGTACTTC.

CDR3 protein: CASSPPPGQGPWGPQHF. CDR3 in DNA: TGTGCCAGCTCACCACCTCCGGGACAGGGGCCCTGGGGGCCCCAGCATTTT. This chain joins TRBV18 and TRBJ1-5; 10 bases are shared with TRBD1. The J segment lost 9 bases and the V segment lost 0 bases, leaving 11 bases of the junction unmatched. This CDR3 has 17 residues. CDR1 and CDR2 from the germline V gene are KGHSH and LQKENI.

This clone was observed a handful of times. The rearrangement links TRBV4-1 to TRBJ1-4; the match to TRBD1 covers 8 bases. The V gene end was trimmed by 6 bases and the J gene end by 8 bases; junction bases not matched to a gene: 17. Germline CDR1 and CDR2: MGHRA and YSYEKL. The CDR3 is 17 residues long. This chain's CDR3 is CASSLGQVYSEREKLFF. Written as DNA, the CDR3 is TGCGCCAGCAGTTTGGGACAGGTGTATAGTGAACGCGAAAAACTGTTTTTT.

The chain is built from TRBV30 and TRBJ2-3; 16 nucleotides line up with TRBD2. This CDR3 has 19 residues. Trimming removed 4 bases from V and 3 bases from J; junction bases left unmatched: 13. Germline V gives CDR1 GTSNPN, CDR2 SVGIG (reference sequence). CDR3 protein: CAWTLLPGLAGGPTDTQYF. For the CDR3, the DNA is TGTGCCTGGACCCTACTACCGGGACTAGCGGGAGGGCCGACAGATACGCAGTATTTT.

The table lists this clone with a few counts. The chain carries TRBV19 and TRBJ2-4; D ambiguous. Trimming cost V 7 bases and J 9 bases, with 19 bases left between them. CDR3 length: 14 amino acids. CDR1 is LNHDA, CDR2 SQIVND, per germline (reference sequence). Here the CDR3 DNA reads TGTGCCAGTACCTCTAGGCATCACCTGGGCATTCAGTACTTC. Translating it yields CASTSRHHLGIQYF.

The rearrangement links TRBV5-1 to TRBJ1-3; 8 nucleotides align to TRBD1. Trimming cost V 6 bases and J 7 bases; bases outside gene matches: 6. CDR1 is SGHRS and CDR2 is YFSETQ in the germline V gene. The CDR3 extends over 13 amino acids. CDR3 in amino acids: CASTQGAGNTIYF. The CDR3 DNA reads as TGCGCCAGCACGCAGGGGGCGGGGAACACCATATATTTT.

This clone was counted only a few times. The chain has TRBV30 and TRBJ2-7; tentative D call: TRBD2 (6 bases). There are 16 residues in the CDR3. Trimming took off 2 bases at V and 0 bases at J, with 17 bases between the two ends. Germline CDR1 and CDR2: GTSNPN and SVGIG (reference sequence). Here the CDR3 DNA reads TGTGCCTGGAGTACCTACCACCTAGCGACCTCCTACGAGCAGTACTTC. This translates into CAWSTYHLATSYEQYF. Supplemented by reference TRBV30 and TRBJ2-7, the full variable domain reads SQTIHQWPATLVQPVGSPLSLECTVEGTSNPNLYWYRQAAGRGLQLLFYSVGIGQISSEVPQNLSASRPQDRQFILSSKKLLLSDSGFYLCAWSTYHLATSYEQYFGPGTRLTVT.

The chain carries TRBV30 and TRBJ2-7, with 7 positions matching TRBD2. The V segment lost 2 bases and the J segment 7 bases; nucleotides outside the gene matches: 8. Germline V gives CDR1 GTSNPN, CDR2 SVGIG (reference sequence). The CDR3 contains 13 residues. CDR3 nucleotide sequence: TGTGCCTGGAGTACCCCTGGCGGGAGAGAGCAGTACTTC. Residues: CAWSTPGGREQYF.

This chain joins TRBV29-1 and TRBJ2-3; 7 bases align to TRBD2. V shed 6 bases, J shed 4 bases, and the junction held 4 bases outside the gene matches. Per germline, CDR1 SQVTM and CDR2 ANQGSEA. CDR3 length equals 12 residues. CDR3 bases: TGCAGCGTAATTCGGGAGGCAGATACGCAGTATTTT. It yields the protein CSVIREADTQYF.

The chain recombines TRBV5-6 with TRBJ2-7; 7 nucleotides line up with TRBD2. Germline V CDR1 and CDR2: SGHDT, YYEEEE. Trimming at V came to 0 bases and at J to 2 bases, leaving 11 bases not matched to a gene. CDR3 length equals 17 residues. Here the CDR3 reads CASSLAGWDYQPYEQYF. The CDR3 DNA is TGTGCCAGCAGCTTGGCGGGATGGGACTACCAACCCTACGAGCAGTACTTC.

The CDR3 DNA sequence: TGTGCCAGCAGCCAAGATCAGACAGGGTCCGGAAACACCATATATTTT. Translated: CASSQDQTGSGNTIYF. The chain recombines TRBV14 with TRBJ1-3, with 7 nucleotides matching TRBD1. With V trimmed by 0 bases and J by 4 bases, 6 bases remained unmatched. CDR3 length: 16 residues. Germline CDR1 reads SGHDN; CDR2 reads FVKESK.

This chain links TRBV19 with TRBJ2-7; the D gene is possibly TRBD2 (6 bases). Per the germline V gene, CDR1 is LNHDA and CDR2 is SQIVND (reference sequence). The CDR3 length is 17 residues. V lost 3 bases and J lost 2, with 20 bases in between. The CDR3 protein is CASSMFGVVAEPYEQYF. CDR3 bases: TGTGCCAGTAGTATGTTTGGGGTGGTAGCGGAGCCCTACGAGCAGTACTTC.

This chain joins TRBV11-2 and TRBJ2-5; D is unclear. Germline V lookup: CDR1 SGHAT, CDR2 FQNNGV. The CDR3 has 15 residues. V was pared by 1 base and J by 1 base, with 10 bases between. As DNA, the CDR3 is TGTGCCAGCAGCTTAGCGGTAGCCGGCCAAGAGACCCAGTACTTC. This encodes CASSLAVAGQETQYF.

This clone turned up a few times. The chain is built from TRBV21-1 and TRBJ2-7; the D call TRBD2 from the table was never checked on the DNA. TRBV21-1 is labeled a pseudogene. CDR3 length: 15 residues. CDR3 DNA sequence: TGTGCCAGCAGCAAAGGGATCGAGGGGGGGCACGAGCAGTACTTC. Its translation is CASSKGIEGGHEQYF.

This chain connects TRBV11-2 to TRBJ1-2; D is possibly TRBD1 (5 bases). The CDR3 length is 16 residues. CDR1 and CDR2 (germline): SGHAT, FQNNGV. Trimming cost V 1 base and J 4 bases, with 16 bases left between them. CDR3 DNA sequence: TGTGCCAGCAGCTTAGTCCAGGGTCGGTTTGGCTATGGCTACACCTTC. Translating it yields CASSLVQGRFGYGYTF.

This clone was observed a single time. This sequence joins TRBV14 and TRBJ2-7; D possibly corresponds to TRBD1 (5 bases). The V end lost 6 bases, the J end lost 4 bases, and 19 bases lay between the germline ends. Germline CDR1 is SGHDN and CDR2 is FVKESK. CDR3 size: 15 residues. The CDR3 is CASSFVGARSYEQYF. In DNA, the CDR3 is TGTGCCAGCAGTTTTGTTGGGGCCCGATCGTACGAGCAGTACTTC.

This chain connects TRBV6-5 to TRBJ2-5, with TRBD1 matching 7 bases. The ends lost 2 bases at V and 3 bases at J; junction bases unmatched: 9. The CDR3 has 16 amino acids. Germline V gene lookup returns CDR1 MNHEY and CDR2 SVGAGI. The CDR3 DNA reads as TGTGCCAGCAGTTACGCCACCGGGACAGAGAAAGAGACCCAGTACTTC. Encoded protein: CASSYATGTEKETQYF.

The V call is TRBV4-1, the J call TRBJ2-1; 10 nucleotides align to TRBD2. J gave up 4 bases and V 0 bases, and 12 bases lay outside the gene matches. The CDR3 runs 19 residues. Germline CDR1 MGHRA, CDR2 YSYEKL. The CDR3 protein is CASSQDDRVAGGIYNEQFF. The CDR3, as DNA: TGCGCCAGCAGCCAAGATGATAGGGTAGCGGGAGGTATTTACAATGAGCAGTTCTTC.

The V call is TRBV29-1, the J call TRBJ2-7; D is possibly TRBD2 (6 bases). The CDR3 loop spans 14 amino acids. V was pared by 4 bases and J by 4 bases, with 17 bases between. Germline assignment: CDR1 SQVTM and CDR2 ANQGSEA. The CDR3 loop is CSVGGAAGPYEQYF. The CDR3 region has the DNA TGCAGCGTTGGAGGGGCAGCGGGTCCGTACGAGCAGTACTTC.

J is TRBJ2-2 and V is TRBV9; TRBD2 aligns across 7 bases. V shed 4 bases, J shed 0 bases, and the junction held 6 bases outside the gene matches. CDR1 and CDR2 (germline): SGDLS, YYNGEE. This CDR3 spans 16 amino acids. The CDR3 here is CASSPPSGPNTGELFF. CDR3 DNA sequence: TGTGCCAGCAGCCCTCCTAGCGGACCGAACACCGGGGAGCTGTTTTTT.